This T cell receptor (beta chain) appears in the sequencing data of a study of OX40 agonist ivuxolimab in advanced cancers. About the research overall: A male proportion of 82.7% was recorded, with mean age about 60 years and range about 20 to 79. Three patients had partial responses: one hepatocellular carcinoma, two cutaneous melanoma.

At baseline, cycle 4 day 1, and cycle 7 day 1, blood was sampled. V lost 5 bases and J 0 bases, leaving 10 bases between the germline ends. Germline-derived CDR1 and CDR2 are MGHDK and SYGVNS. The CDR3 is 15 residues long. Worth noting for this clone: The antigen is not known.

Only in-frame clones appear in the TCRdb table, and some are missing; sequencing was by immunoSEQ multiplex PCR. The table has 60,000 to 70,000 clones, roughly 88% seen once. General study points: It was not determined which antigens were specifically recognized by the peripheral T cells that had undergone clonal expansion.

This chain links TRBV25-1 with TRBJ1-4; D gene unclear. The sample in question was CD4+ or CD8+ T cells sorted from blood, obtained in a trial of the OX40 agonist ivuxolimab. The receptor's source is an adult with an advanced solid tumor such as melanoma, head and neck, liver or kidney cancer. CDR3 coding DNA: TGTGCCAGCAGTCCGGGGTACGCAACTAATGAAAAACTGTTTTTT. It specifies CASSPGYATNEKLFF. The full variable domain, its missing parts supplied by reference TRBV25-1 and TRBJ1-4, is EADIYQTPRYLVIGTGKKITLECSQTMGHDKMYWYQQDPGMELHLIHYSYGVNSTEKGDLSSESTVSRIRTEHFPLTLESARPSHTSQYLCASSPGYATNEKLFFGSGTQLSVL.